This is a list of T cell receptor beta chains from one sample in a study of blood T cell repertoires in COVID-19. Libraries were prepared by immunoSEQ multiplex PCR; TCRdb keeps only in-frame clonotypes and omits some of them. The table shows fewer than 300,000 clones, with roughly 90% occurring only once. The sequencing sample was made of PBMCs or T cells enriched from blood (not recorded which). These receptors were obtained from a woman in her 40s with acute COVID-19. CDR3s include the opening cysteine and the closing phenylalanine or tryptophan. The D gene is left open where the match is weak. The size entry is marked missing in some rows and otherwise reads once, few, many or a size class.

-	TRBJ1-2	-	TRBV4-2	TGTGCCAGCAGCCAAGTCGCGGGCTTTAACTATGGCTACACCTTC	CASSQVAGFNYGYTF
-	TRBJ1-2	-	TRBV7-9	TGTGCCAGCAGCCCCGACTCAGAAATCTATGGCTACACCTTC	CASSPDSEIYGYTF
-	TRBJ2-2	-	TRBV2	TGTGCCAGCAGCCTGGATGGAGGTAGTATCGGGGAGCTGTTTTTT	CASSLDGGSIGELFF
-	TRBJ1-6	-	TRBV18	TGTGCCAGCTCACCATGGAGGACAGTTAATTCACCCCTCCACTTT	CASSPWRTVNSPLHF
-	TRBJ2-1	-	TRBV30	TGTGCCTGGACGACCCAGGGGGGCCACTACAATGAGCAGTTCTTC	CAWTTQGGHYNEQFF
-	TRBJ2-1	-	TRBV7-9	TGTGCCAGCAGCTTAGCAGGAGGGCCCGACAATGAGCAGTTCTTC	CASSLAGGPDNEQFF
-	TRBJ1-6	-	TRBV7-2	TGTGCCAGCAGCTTAGCGGTTCAGACTCCTTTCTCCGGTAATTCACCCCTCCACTTT	CASSLAVQTPFSGNSPLHF
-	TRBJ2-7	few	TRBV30	TGTGCCTGGAGTTGGGGAGACTACGAGCAGTACTTC	CAWSWGDYEQYF
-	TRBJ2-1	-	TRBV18	TGTGCCAGCTCACCCGGAGTAGCGCCCAATGAGCAGTTCTTC	CASSPGVAPNEQFF
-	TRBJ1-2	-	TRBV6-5	TGTGCCAGCAGTTACGGGCGGCAGGGTAGGGACTATGGCTACACCTTC	CASSYGRQGRDYGYTF
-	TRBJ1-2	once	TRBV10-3	TGTGCCATCAGTGAGACAGGGTATGGCTACACCTTC	CAISETGYGYTF